These T cell receptor beta chains were read from a single sample in a study of T cells after posttransplantation cyclophosphamide. Produced via immunoSEQ multiplex PCR; TCRdb's table is partial and in-frame only. The sample consists of about 4,800 clones, over 60% of them appearing once. The sample was PBMCs, taken 362 days after allogeneic stem cell transplant with posttransplant cyclophosphamide. These receptors were collected from a male patient in his sixties or seventies who received an allogeneic stem cell transplant from an unrelated donor, was CMV-positive, and had acute GVHD only. The graft donor may account for some of the T cells. CDR3s include the opening cysteine and the closing phenylalanine or tryptophan. The D gene is left open where the match is weak. The size field is filled for only some rows; it gives once, few, many or a size class.

CDR3 DNA: TGTGCCAGCAGCCCCAGGACTAGCGGGAGCAATGAGCAGTTCTTC; CDR3 protein: CASSPRTSGSNEQFF; D gene: TRBD2; V gene: TRBV5-4; clone size: NA; J gene: TRBJ2-1
CDR3 DNA: TGTGCCAGCAGCTTGGGAGGACTAGCGGGGCAAGAGACCCAGTACTTC; CDR3 protein: CASSLGGLAGQETQYF; D gene: TRBD2; V gene: TRBV5-8; clone size: NA; J gene: TRBJ2-5
CDR3 DNA: TGTGCTAGTGGTTTGGGCTTAGCGGGAGTCTGGGATGAGCAGTTCTTC; CDR3 protein: CASGLGLAGVWDEQFF; D gene: TRBD2; V gene: TRBV12-5; clone size: NA; J gene: TRBJ2-1
CDR3 DNA: TGTGCCAGCAGCGCCGCGGCTAGCGGGTTCAATGAGCAGTTCTTC; CDR3 protein: CASSAAASGFNEQFF; D gene: TRBD2; V gene: TRBV9; clone size: NA; J gene: TRBJ2-1
CDR3 DNA: TGTGCCAGTAGTCCGACTGACTCGGCCGGTGAAGCTTTCTTT; CDR3 protein: CASSPTDSAGEAFF; D gene: NA; V gene: TRBV19; clone size: NA; J gene: TRBJ1-1
CDR3 DNA: TGTGCCAGCAGTGACTTAGCCTGGACGGGACAGGGGCTTCAAGAGACCCAGTACTTC; CDR3 protein: CASSDLAWTGQGLQETQYF; D gene: TRBD1; V gene: TRBV2; clone size: NA; J gene: TRBJ2-5
CDR3 DNA: TGCGCCAGCAGTCAGGGTTCTCAAGAGACCCAGTACTTC; CDR3 protein: CASSQGSQETQYF; D gene: NA; V gene: TRBV5-1; clone size: NA; J gene: TRBJ2-5
CDR3 DNA: TGTGCCAGCTCACCGGGCAGGTACGAGCAGTACTTC; CDR3 protein: CASSPGRYEQYF; D gene: NA; V gene: TRBV18; clone size: NA; J gene: TRBJ2-7
CDR3 DNA: TGTGCCAGCAGCCTTGGGAGCCTCATGAACACTGAAGCTTTCTTT; CDR3 protein: CASSLGSLMNTEAFF; D gene: NA; V gene: TRBV28; clone size: NA; J gene: TRBJ1-1
CDR3 DNA: TGTGCCAGCAGCCCTACGCCCGGGGGAATGTCCTACGAGCAGTACTTC; CDR3 protein: CASSPTPGGMSYEQYF; D gene: NA; V gene: TRBV4-2; clone size: NA; J gene: TRBJ2-7
CDR3 DNA: TGTGCCAGCAGCTTAGGGGCACTTTCCTACGAGCAGTACTTC; CDR3 protein: CASSLGALSYEQYF; D gene: NA; V gene: TRBV7-2; clone size: once; J gene: TRBJ2-7
CDR3 DNA: TGCGCCAGCAGCTTGAGGCGGGCGCCCCAAAATGAGCAGTTCTTC; CDR3 protein: CASSLRRAPQNEQFF; D gene: NA; V gene: TRBV5-1; clone size: NA; J gene: TRBJ2-1
CDR3 DNA: TGTGCCAGCAGGACGGGACTAGCGGGACAAGAGACCCAGTACTTC; CDR3 protein: CASRTGLAGQETQYF; D gene: TRBD2; V gene: TRBV6-5; clone size: few; J gene: TRBJ2-5
CDR3 DNA: TGTGCCAGCAACAGTTACTTCTATGGCTACACCTTC; CDR3 protein: CASNSYFYGYTF; D gene: NA; V gene: TRBV7-9; clone size: NA; J gene: TRBJ1-2
CDR3 DNA: TGCGCCAGCAGCCAGGACGGACAGGCCTCCTACGAGCAGTACTTC; CDR3 protein: CASSQDGQASYEQYF; D gene: TRBD1; V gene: TRBV4-3; clone size: NA; J gene: TRBJ2-7
CDR3 DNA: TGTGCCAGCAGCTTGTACCAGGGTCACACTGAAGCTTTCTTT; CDR3 protein: CASSLYQGHTEAFF; D gene: NA; V gene: TRBV7-2; clone size: NA; J gene: TRBJ1-1
CDR3 DNA: TGCAGCGTTGCGTACAGCTCTGGAAACACCATATATTTT; CDR3 protein: CSVAYSSGNTIYF; D gene: NA; V gene: TRBV29-1; clone size: NA; J gene: TRBJ1-3
CDR3 DNA: TGTGCCATCAGTGTAAGCCTTGGACACCCGAACACTGAAGCTTTCTTT; CDR3 protein: CAISVSLGHPNTEAFF; D gene: NA; V gene: TRBV10-3; clone size: NA; J gene: TRBJ1-1
CDR3 DNA: TGTGCCAGTAGTATAGGAGGGTTTGGTGATTCACCCCTCCACTTT; CDR3 protein: CASSIGGFGDSPLHF; D gene: NA; V gene: TRBV19; clone size: NA; J gene: TRBJ1-6
CDR3 DNA: TGTGCCAGCACCCCTGGGAGTAGCGACTCTAACTATGGCTACACCTTC; CDR3 protein: CASTPGSSDSNYGYTF; D gene: NA; V gene: TRBV7-9; clone size: NA; J gene: TRBJ1-2
CDR3 DNA: TGTGCCAGTAGTACCTCCGGGACAGGGGGTGAGCAGTTCTTC; CDR3 protein: CASSTSGTGGEQFF; D gene: TRBD1; V gene: TRBV19; clone size: NA; J gene: TRBJ2-1
CDR3 DNA: TGCGCCAGCAGCCAAGAGGGAGCGGGGAGCTACGAGCAGTACTTC; CDR3 protein: CASSQEGAGSYEQYF; D gene: TRBD2; V gene: TRBV4-1; clone size: once; J gene: TRBJ2-7
CDR3 DNA: TGTGCCAGCAGCCCCCCGGGACTAAGCTCCTACGAGCAGTACTTC; CDR3 protein: CASSPPGLSSYEQYF; D gene: TRBD2; V gene: TRBV7-2; clone size: NA; J gene: TRBJ2-7
CDR3 DNA: TGTGCCTGGAGTGTACAGGGTGAAAAACTGTTTTTT; CDR3 protein: CAWSVQGEKLFF; D gene: NA; V gene: TRBV30; clone size: NA; J gene: TRBJ1-4
CDR3 DNA: TGTGCCTGGGCCCGGGGAGGGAGCTACGAGCAGTACTTC; CDR3 protein: CAWARGGSYEQYF; D gene: TRBD2; V gene: TRBV30; clone size: NA; J gene: TRBJ2-7
CDR3 DNA: TGTGCCAGCAGTCTCGGACTAGCGGGGGGCCGGTCGTATTTT; CDR3 protein: CASSLGLAGGRSYF; D gene: TRBD2; V gene: TRBV6-5; clone size: NA; J gene: TRBJ2-3
CDR3 DNA: TGCAGCGTTGAAGCCCGCCCGGAGGGCCCGAACACCGGGGAGCTGTTTTTT; CDR3 protein: CSVEARPEGPNTGELFF; D gene: NA; V gene: TRBV29-1; clone size: once; J gene: TRBJ2-2
CDR3 DNA: TGTGCCTGGAGTGTACAGGGGCAGGGAGACGGCTACACCTTC; CDR3 protein: CAWSVQGQGDGYTF; D gene: TRBD1; V gene: TRBV30; clone size: NA; J gene: TRBJ1-2
CDR3 DNA: TGTGCCAGCAGTTTGTCCGGGGGGTCCTTCTCCTACAATGAGCAGTTCTTC; CDR3 protein: CASSLSGGSFSYNEQFF; D gene: TRBD2; V gene: TRBV27; clone size: NA; J gene: TRBJ2-1
CDR3 DNA: TGTGCCAGCAGTCGCCGGGACAGGGTTTACCAGCCCCAGCATTTT; CDR3 protein: CASSRRDRVYQPQHF; D gene: TRBD1; V gene: TRBV5-6; clone size: few; J gene: TRBJ1-5
CDR3 DNA: TGTGCCAGCAGCTTGGTTGGGGCAGACGAGCAGTACTTC; CDR3 protein: CASSLVGADEQYF; D gene: NA; V gene: TRBV5-6; clone size: large; J gene: TRBJ2-7
CDR3 DNA: TGTGCCAGCAGGGTCCAGCGGGGTGGCACCGGGGAGCTGTTTTTT; CDR3 protein: CASRVQRGGTGELFF; D gene: TRBD2; V gene: TRBV5-8; clone size: NA; J gene: TRBJ2-2
CDR3 DNA: TGTGCCAGCAGCTTAGGCAGGATGAACACTGAAGCTTTCTTT; CDR3 protein: CASSLGRMNTEAFF; D gene: NA; V gene: TRBV11-3; clone size: NA; J gene: TRBJ1-1
CDR3 DNA: TGTGCAAGTCCCTCCTGCGAGCAGTACTTC; CDR3 protein: CASPSCEQYF; D gene: NA; V gene: TRBV12-2; clone size: few; J gene: TRBJ2-7
CDR3 DNA: TGTGCCAGCAGCTCGACAGGGGTAAATCAGCCCCAGCATTTT; CDR3 protein: CASSSTGVNQPQHF; D gene: TRBD1; V gene: TRBV7-8; clone size: NA; J gene: TRBJ1-5
CDR3 DNA: TGTGCCAGCAGTGCCCGACTAGCTGGGCTGATTCATACGCAGTATTTT; CDR3 protein: CASSARLAGLIHTQYF; D gene: TRBD2; V gene: TRBV6-1; clone size: NA; J gene: TRBJ2-3
CDR3 DNA: TGTGCCAGCAGCCCGTCGGGACAGGATAATTCACCCCTCCACTTT; CDR3 protein: CASSPSGQDNSPLHF; D gene: TRBD1; V gene: TRBV7-9; clone size: NA; J gene: TRBJ1-6
CDR3 DNA: TGTGCCATCAGTGAGGCTGGCTCCACAGATACGCAGTATTTT; CDR3 protein: CAISEAGSTDTQYF; D gene: NA; V gene: TRBV10-3; clone size: few; J gene: TRBJ2-3
CDR3 DNA: TGTGCCAGCAGCCTGGGCGGAGGCCGCACCAATGAGCAGTTCTTC; CDR3 protein: CASSLGGGRTNEQFF; D gene: NA; V gene: TRBV11-3; clone size: few; J gene: TRBJ2-1
CDR3 DNA: TGTGCCTGGAGTTTAATGAACACTGAAGCTTTCTTT; CDR3 protein: CAWSLMNTEAFF; D gene: NA; V gene: TRBV30; clone size: NA; J gene: TRBJ1-1
CDR3 DNA: TGTGCCAGCAGTTTCGCCGGACTAGCGGGAGAAAAAGATACGCAGTATTTT; CDR3 protein: CASSFAGLAGEKDTQYF; D gene: TRBD2; V gene: TRBV28; clone size: NA; J gene: TRBJ2-3
CDR3 DNA: TGTGCCAGCAGCTCCGTTACAGACAATGAGCAGTTCTTC; CDR3 protein: CASSSVTDNEQFF; D gene: NA; V gene: TRBV7-2; clone size: NA; J gene: TRBJ2-1
CDR3 DNA: TGTGCCAGCAGTCAGGGACAGGGGGAATACTACGAGCAGTACTTC; CDR3 protein: CASSQGQGEYYEQYF; D gene: TRBD1; V gene: TRBV6-6; clone size: NA; J gene: TRBJ2-7
CDR3 DNA: TGTGCCAGCAGCCTCGGGGGTATCTACGAGCAGTACTTC; CDR3 protein: CASSLGGIYEQYF; D gene: NA; V gene: TRBV7-2; clone size: NA; J gene: TRBJ2-7
CDR3 DNA: TGTGCCAGCAGCTTGGCCGGGAACCGGGGGGCTGGAAACACCATATATTTT; CDR3 protein: CASSLAGNRGAGNTIYF; D gene: NA; V gene: TRBV5-4; clone size: once; J gene: TRBJ1-3
CDR3 DNA: TGTGCCAGCAGTGGCAGGACAGGGTTCACTGAAGCTTTCTTT; CDR3 protein: CASSGRTGFTEAFF; D gene: TRBD1; V gene: TRBV6-1; clone size: NA; J gene: TRBJ1-1
CDR3 DNA: TGTGCCAGCAGCCCGGCCGGGAGTTCGTGCGAGCAGTACTTC; CDR3 protein: CASSPAGSSCEQYF; D gene: NA; V gene: TRBV5-4; clone size: NA; J gene: TRBJ2-7
CDR3 DNA: TGTGCCAGCAGACTTGGGACAGGCTATGGCTACACCTTC; CDR3 protein: CASRLGTGYGYTF; D gene: TRBD1; V gene: TRBV27; clone size: NA; J gene: TRBJ1-2
CDR3 DNA: TGTGCCAGCAGTTACGGAGCGGGAGGGGGCGAGCAGTACTTC; CDR3 protein: CASSYGAGGGEQYF; D gene: TRBD2; V gene: TRBV6-5; clone size: NA; J gene: TRBJ2-7
CDR3 DNA: TGTGCCAGCAGCTTCCTAGCGGGCTCCTACAATGAGCAGTTCTTC; CDR3 protein: CASSFLAGSYNEQFF; D gene: TRBD2; V gene: TRBV7-3; clone size: NA; J gene: TRBJ2-1
CDR3 DNA: TGTGCCAGCAGTGGCGGCTCATATGGCTACACCTTC; CDR3 protein: CASSGGSYGYTF; D gene: NA; V gene: TRBV6-5; clone size: NA; J gene: TRBJ1-2